The 4 T cell receptor beta chains below were found in one sample sequenced in a study of T-cell reconstitution after alpha-beta-depleted transplantation in children. This sample's TCRbeta library carried unique molecular identifier barcodes. TCRdb reprocessed the PCR reads with MiXCR, giving one entry per CDR3 protein. The data show about 200,000 distinct CDR3 sequences, just under 6.5% seen once. The sample was PBMCs, taken before TCRalphabeta/CD19-depleted stem cell transplant. Receptor source: a girl in the first two years of life with combined immunodeficiency, due to receive a stem cell transplant.

In its sample, this clonotype was seen a few times. V is TRBV21-1 and J is TRBJ2-4; TRBD2, as called in the table, went unchecked against the DNA. TRBV21-1 is annotated as a pseudogene. This CDR3 is built from 16 residues. The CDR3 region has the DNA TGTGCCAGCAGCAAAGAAGGCCCTGTAGCCAAAAACATTCAGTACTTC. Translating it yields CASSKEGPVAKNIQYF.

This chain links TRBV30 with TRBJ2-5, with no clear D. This CDR3 is 13 amino acids long. The germline V gene encodes CDR1 GTSNPN and CDR2 SVGIG (reference sequence). Trimming cost V 0 bases and J 1 base, with 6 bases left between them. The CDR3 DNA follows: TGTGCCTGGAGTGTACTAACCCAAGAGACCCAGTACTTC. Translation gives CAWSVLTQETQYF. The full variable domain, in which reference TRBV30 and TRBJ2-5 provide the parts outside the CDR3, is SQTIHQWPATLVQPVGSPLSLECTVEGTSNPNLYWYRQAAGRGLQLLFYSVGIGQISSEVPQNLSASRPQDRQFILSSKKLLLSDSGFYLCAWSVLTQETQYFGPGTRLLVL.

This clonotype was seen many times. V gene TRBV7-8 combines with J gene TRBJ2-3, with 9 bases matching TRBD2. The CDR3 is 18 residues long. V shed 1 base, J shed 2 bases, and the junction held 10 bases outside the gene matches. Germline V lookup: CDR1 SGHVS, CDR2 FQNEAQ. As DNA, the CDR3 is TGTGCCAGCAGCTTAGTACGTCTGCGGGGGGGTCTCACAGATACGCAGTATTTT. This encodes CASSLVRLRGGLTDTQYF.

This clonotype was seen at least ten times. The V call is TRBV20-1, the J call TRBJ2-3; D not resolved. The CDR3 length is 10 residues. The V gene lost 3 bases and the J gene lost 6 bases, with 4 bases spanning the gap. Germline assignment: CDR1 DFQATT and CDR2 SNEGSKA (reference sequence). The CDR3 nucleotides are TGCAGTGCTAGTAGGGATACGCAGTATTTT. It codes for CSASRDTQYF.